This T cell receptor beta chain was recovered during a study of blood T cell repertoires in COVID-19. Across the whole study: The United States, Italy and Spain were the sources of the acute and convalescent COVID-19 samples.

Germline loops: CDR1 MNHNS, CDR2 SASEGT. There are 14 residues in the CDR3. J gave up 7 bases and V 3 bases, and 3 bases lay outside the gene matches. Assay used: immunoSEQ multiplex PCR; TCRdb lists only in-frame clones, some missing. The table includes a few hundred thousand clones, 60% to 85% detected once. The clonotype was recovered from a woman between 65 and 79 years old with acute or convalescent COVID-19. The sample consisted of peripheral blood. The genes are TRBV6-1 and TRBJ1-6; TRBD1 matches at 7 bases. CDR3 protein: CASSDRDRNSPLHF. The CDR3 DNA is TGTGCCAGCAGTGACCGGGACAGAAATTCACCCCTCCACTTT.